These T cell receptor beta chains were read from a single sample in a study of identical twins. TCRdb re-derived calls from the 5' RACE reads in MiXCR, one entry per CDR3 protein. The data contain a few hundred thousand distinct CDR3 sequences, roughly 13% of them singletons. These data were also filed under a second study, of yellow fever vaccine responses in identical twins.

The sequencing input was memory (CD45RO+) T cells sorted from blood. All receptors derive from a woman younger than 35 in good health. Both conserved end residues are part of each CDR3. A D gene is named only where the DNA matches it firmly. Clone size is not always given. Where it is, it says once, few, many or a class for expanded clones.

V gene: TRBV7-9; clone size: few; D gene: TRBD2; J gene: TRBJ2-5; CDR3 protein: CASSPGLAGLRETQYF; CDR3 DNA: TGTGCCAGCAGCCCAGGACTAGCGGGGCTTCGGGAGACCCAGTACTTC
V gene: TRBV7-9; clone size: NA; D gene: NA; J gene: TRBJ2-7; CDR3 protein: CASRIDTTNEQYF; CDR3 DNA: TGTGCCAGCAGGATTGACACGACTAACGAGCAGTACTTC
V gene: TRBV9; clone size: many; D gene: NA; J gene: TRBJ1-2; CDR3 protein: CASSVVGGNYGYTF; CDR3 DNA: TGTGCCAGCAGCGTAGTGGGGGGGAACTATGGCTACACCTTC
V gene: TRBV6-2/TRBV6-3; clone size: NA; D gene: TRBD2; J gene: TRBJ2-7; CDR3 protein: CASSYASGRIHHEQYF; CDR3 DNA: TGTGCCAGCAGTTACGCTAGCGGGAGGATCCACCACGAGCAGTACTTC
V gene: TRBV12-3/TRBV12-4; clone size: few; D gene: TRBD2; J gene: TRBJ2-3; CDR3 protein: CASSPSGGGRAADTQYF; CDR3 DNA: TGTGCCAGCAGTCCAAGCGGGGGGGGGAGGGCCGCAGATACGCAGTATTTT
V gene: TRBV21-1; clone size: few; D gene: NA; J gene: TRBJ2-4; CDR3 protein: CASSPRDRGSKNIQYF; CDR3 DNA: TGTGCCAGCAGCCCCCGGGACAGGGGGAGCAAAAACATTCAGTACTTC
V gene: TRBV21-1; clone size: NA; D gene: NA; J gene: TRBJ2-5; CDR3 protein: CAGALGSGRETQYF; CDR3 DNA: TGTGCCGGGGCCTTGGGTAGCGGGAGGGAGACCCAGTACTTC
V gene: TRBV20-1; clone size: few; D gene: NA; J gene: TRBJ2-1; CDR3 protein: CSAIPIRGSNEQFF; CDR3 DNA: TGCAGTGCTATCCCTATCCGGGGGTCTAATGAGCAGTTCTTC
V gene: TRBV7-9; clone size: NA; D gene: NA; J gene: TRBJ2-7; CDR3 protein: CASSWTDYEQYF; CDR3 DNA: TGTGCCAGCAGCTGGACAGACTACGAGCAGTACTTC
V gene: TRBV5-1; clone size: many; D gene: TRBD2; J gene: TRBJ2-7; CDR3 protein: CASSSGLAVSYYEQYF; CDR3 DNA: TGCGCCAGCAGCTCGGGACTAGCGGTAAGCTACTACGAGCAGTACTTC
V gene: TRBV29-1; clone size: NA; D gene: NA; J gene: TRBJ2-7; CDR3 protein: CSVRTNSYEQYF; CDR3 DNA: TGCAGCGTACGCACAAATTCCTACGAGCAGTACTTC
V gene: TRBV12-3/TRBV12-4; clone size: many; D gene: NA; J gene: TRBJ1-1; CDR3 protein: CASSLGLGLGYFF; CDR3 DNA: TGTGCCAGCAGTTTAGGTCTTGGGTTGGGGTACTTCTTT
V gene: TRBV7-3; clone size: few; D gene: TRBD2; J gene: TRBJ2-6; CDR3 protein: CASSLIWGLAGGDSGANVLTF; CDR3 DNA: TGTGCCAGCAGCTTAATATGGGGACTAGCGGGGGGCGACTCTGGGGCCAACGTCCTGACTTTC
V gene: TRBV14; clone size: few; D gene: NA; J gene: TRBJ1-6; CDR3 protein: CASSQVRTDNSPLHF; CDR3 DNA: TGTGCCAGCAGCCAAGTTCGGACAGATAATTCACCCCTCCACTTT
V gene: TRBV20-1; clone size: NA; D gene: TRBD1; J gene: TRBJ2-3; CDR3 protein: CSATGTGGTDTQYF; CDR3 DNA: TGCAGTGCTACCGGGACAGGGGGCACAGATACGCAGTATTTT
V gene: TRBV5-5; clone size: NA; D gene: NA; J gene: TRBJ1-6; CDR3 protein: CASSLGQRNSPLHF; CDR3 DNA: TGTGCCAGCAGCTTGGGACAGAGGAATTCACCCCTCCACTTT
V gene: TRBV28; clone size: few; D gene: NA; J gene: TRBJ1-6; CDR3 protein: CASSSPVGNNSPLHF; CDR3 DNA: TGTGCCAGCAGTTCACCGGTTGGGAATAATTCACCCCTCCACTTT
V gene: TRBV7-2; clone size: NA; D gene: NA; J gene: TRBJ2-5; CDR3 protein: CASSFGVGNIQETQYF; CDR3 DNA: TGTGCCAGCAGCTTTGGCGTTGGGAACATACAAGAGACCCAGTACTTC
V gene: TRBV5-8; clone size: NA; D gene: NA; J gene: TRBJ1-3; CDR3 protein: CASSSGRTVDTIYF; CDR3 DNA: TGTGCCAGCAGCTCGGGACGGACGGTGGACACCATATATTTT
V gene: TRBV20-1; clone size: few; D gene: TRBD1; J gene: TRBJ1-2; CDR3 protein: CSARGTGGIYGYTF; CDR3 DNA: TGCAGTGCTAGAGGGACAGGGGGCATCTATGGCTACACCTTC
V gene: TRBV29-1; clone size: NA; D gene: NA; J gene: TRBJ2-3; CDR3 protein: CSTGRALTDTQYF; CDR3 DNA: TGCAGCACCGGCCGGGCCCTCACAGATACGCAGTATTTT
V gene: TRBV5-5; clone size: NA; D gene: TRBD1; J gene: TRBJ1-2; CDR3 protein: CASSLGGQGTHYGYTF; CDR3 DNA: TGTGCCAGCAGCCTTGGGGGACAGGGGACCCACTATGGCTACACCTTC
V gene: TRBV4-3; clone size: NA; D gene: NA; J gene: TRBJ2-3; CDR3 protein: CASSQDGAVRTDTQYF; CDR3 DNA: TGCGCCAGCAGCCAAGATGGGGCTGTCCGCACAGATACGCAGTATTTT
V gene: TRBV3-1; clone size: few; D gene: NA; J gene: TRBJ2-7; CDR3 protein: CASSRSRDKPTGEQYF; CDR3 DNA: TGTGCCAGCAGCCGTTCCCGGGACAAACCTACCGGCGAGCAGTACTTC
V gene: TRBV6-2/TRBV6-3; clone size: NA; D gene: NA; J gene: TRBJ1-5; CDR3 protein: CASMNGINQPQHF; CDR3 DNA: TGTGCCAGCATGAACGGAATAAATCAGCCCCAGCATTTT
V gene: TRBV6-1; clone size: NA; D gene: NA; J gene: TRBJ1-1; CDR3 protein: CASMNPAGGTEAFF; CDR3 DNA: TGTGCCAGCATGAACCCGGCGGGGGGCACTGAAGCTTTCTTT
V gene: TRBV25-1; clone size: NA; D gene: TRBD1; J gene: TRBJ2-7; CDR3 protein: CASSPSFGTVYEQYF; CDR3 DNA: TGTGCCAGCAGTCCCTCCTTCGGGACAGTCTACGAGCAGTACTTC
V gene: TRBV2; clone size: many; D gene: TRBD1; J gene: TRBJ1-1; CDR3 protein: CASNRQGGRTEAFF; CDR3 DNA: TGTGCCAGCAACCGACAGGGAGGTCGGACTGAAGCTTTCTTT
V gene: TRBV28; clone size: few; D gene: NA; J gene: TRBJ2-7; CDR3 protein: CASSLGGKGFYF; CDR3 DNA: TGTGCCAGCAGTTTAGGAGGGAAGGGCTTCTACTTC
V gene: TRBV14; clone size: few; D gene: NA; J gene: TRBJ2-1; CDR3 protein: CASSPITGYPGNEQFF; CDR3 DNA: TGTGCCAGCAGCCCTATAACAGGGTATCCGGGGAATGAGCAGTTCTTC
V gene: TRBV19; clone size: NA; D gene: NA; J gene: TRBJ2-2; CDR3 protein: CASSTLDNTNTGELFF; CDR3 DNA: TGTGCCAGTAGTACCTTGGACAATACGAACACCGGGGAGCTGTTTTTT
V gene: TRBV10-3; clone size: NA; D gene: TRBD2; J gene: TRBJ2-1; CDR3 protein: CAINAGLSSNEQFF; CDR3 DNA: TGTGCCATCAACGCGGGACTAAGCTCCAATGAGCAGTTCTTC
V gene: TRBV6-1; clone size: NA; D gene: NA; J gene: TRBJ1-5; CDR3 protein: CASSTLPGRNNQPQHF; CDR3 DNA: TGTGCCAGCAGCACCCTACCGGGACGGAACAATCAGCCCCAGCATTTT
V gene: TRBV7-3; clone size: few; D gene: NA; J gene: TRBJ2-5; CDR3 protein: CASSFRLGETQYF; CDR3 DNA: TGTGCCAGCAGCTTCCGACTAGGAGAGACCCAGTACTTC
V gene: TRBV28; clone size: few; D gene: NA; J gene: TRBJ1-5; CDR3 protein: CASRLSNQPQHF; CDR3 DNA: TGTGCCAGCAGGCTATCAAATCAGCCCCAGCATTTT